The rows below give T cell receptor beta chains drawn from one sample of a study of response to subunit inactivated influenza vaccine. TCRdb re-analysed the RT-PCR reads in MiXCR, keeping a single row per CDR3 protein. This sample yields around 750,000 distinct CDR3 sequences, of which approximately 22% are seen a single time; 10% belongs to the top ten. This sample comprised PBMCs from blood, obtained 5 days after vaccination. The receptors were sampled from a man aged 45-60 years who received an inactivated influenza vaccine. Both conserved end residues are part of each CDR3. The D gene is left open where the match is weak. For some rows the clone size is stated as once, few or many, or as a class when expanded; others skip it.

v_gene: TRBV5-5; j_gene: TRBJ2-7; abundance: few; d_gene: NA; CDR3nt: TGTGCCAGCAGCTCTGGACGGAACCTTCCCTACGAGCAGTACTTC; CDR3aa: CASSSGRNLPYEQYF
v_gene: TRBV5-1; j_gene: TRBJ2-3; abundance: once; d_gene: NA; CDR3nt: TGCGCCAGCAGCGCAGCTATAGGAGATACGCAGTATTTT; CDR3aa: CASSAAIGDTQYF
v_gene: TRBV5-5; j_gene: TRBJ2-7; abundance: NA; d_gene: NA; CDR3nt: TGTGCCAGCAGCTTGGTTGGGATCAACGAGCAGTACTTC; CDR3aa: CASSLVGINEQYF
v_gene: TRBV20-1; j_gene: TRBJ1-2; abundance: NA; d_gene: TRBD1; CDR3nt: TGCAGTGCCAGAGAGGGACAGGAGAACTATGGCTACACCTTC; CDR3aa: CSAREGQENYGYTF
v_gene: TRBV28; j_gene: TRBJ1-6; abundance: NA; d_gene: NA; CDR3nt: TGTGCCAGCAGTTTACCCGAGGGGTACTATAATTCACCCCTCCACTTT; CDR3aa: CASSLPEGYYNSPLHF
v_gene: TRBV20-1; j_gene: TRBJ2-3; abundance: few; d_gene: TRBD2; CDR3nt: TGCAGTGCTAGACCACTAGCGGGGGGGACAGATACGCAGTATTTT; CDR3aa: CSARPLAGGTDTQYF
v_gene: TRBV6-1; j_gene: TRBJ1-2; abundance: few; d_gene: NA; CDR3nt: TGTGCCAGCAGTGAACGAACAGACAACTATGGCTACACCTTC; CDR3aa: CASSERTDNYGYTF
v_gene: TRBV5-1; j_gene: TRBJ2-2; abundance: NA; d_gene: NA; CDR3nt: TGCGCCAGCAGCTTGGATGGCAGCCCGAGTGGCGGGGAGCTGTTTTTT; CDR3aa: CASSLDGSPSGGELFF
v_gene: TRBV7-2; j_gene: TRBJ1-1; abundance: NA; d_gene: NA; CDR3nt: TGTGCCAGCAGCCAGACCGGGACGGCCAACACTGAAGCTTTCTTT; CDR3aa: CASSQTGTANTEAFF
v_gene: TRBV29-1; j_gene: TRBJ2-5; abundance: few; d_gene: TRBD2; CDR3nt: TGCAGCGGTGGACTAGCGGGAGGACAAGAGACCCAGTACTTC; CDR3aa: CSGGLAGGQETQYF
v_gene: TRBV12-3/TRBV12-4; j_gene: TRBJ2-4; abundance: NA; d_gene: TRBD1; CDR3nt: TGTGCCAGCAGTTTACCAGGGACAGGGACCATTCAGTACTTC; CDR3aa: CASSLPGTGTIQYF
v_gene: TRBV7-2; j_gene: TRBJ2-4; abundance: NA; d_gene: NA; CDR3nt: TGTGCCAGCAGCTTTAACAGTGGAGCCAAAAACATTCAGTACTTC; CDR3aa: CASSFNSGAKNIQYF
v_gene: TRBV5-1; j_gene: TRBJ2-2; abundance: once; d_gene: NA; CDR3nt: TGCGCCAGCAGCTTGGACACTCACACCGGGGAGCTGTTTTTT; CDR3aa: CASSLDTHTGELFF
v_gene: TRBV7-2; j_gene: TRBJ1-5; abundance: few; d_gene: NA; CDR3nt: TGTGCCAGCAGCTTTGGTTCGGACCTGAGCAATCAGCCCCAGCATTTT; CDR3aa: CASSFGSDLSNQPQHF
v_gene: TRBV9; j_gene: TRBJ1-2; abundance: many; d_gene: TRBD1; CDR3nt: TGTGCCAGCAGCGTCAACCGGGACAGGGACTATGGCTACACCTTC; CDR3aa: CASSVNRDRDYGYTF
v_gene: TRBV5-1; j_gene: TRBJ2-2; abundance: NA; d_gene: NA; CDR3nt: TGCGCCAGCAGCCCCGGCGGGGAGCTGTTTTTT; CDR3aa: CASSPGGELFF
v_gene: TRBV5-5; j_gene: TRBJ2-3; abundance: NA; d_gene: TRBD2; CDR3nt: TGTGCCAGCAGCCCCGGACTAGCGGGGGAGACAGATACGCAGTATTTT; CDR3aa: CASSPGLAGETDTQYF
v_gene: TRBV6-1; j_gene: TRBJ2-2; abundance: NA; d_gene: TRBD2; CDR3nt: TGTGCCAGCAGTCCAAGCGGACTAGTAAAGGACACCGGGGAGCTGTTTTTT; CDR3aa: CASSPSGLVKDTGELFF
v_gene: TRBV24-1; j_gene: TRBJ2-1; abundance: few; d_gene: TRBD2; CDR3nt: TGTGCCACCACGTCCGGGGGTAGCGGGAGGCCCCACAATGAGCAGTTCTTC; CDR3aa: CATTSGGSGRPHNEQFF
v_gene: TRBV20-1; j_gene: TRBJ2-7; abundance: NA; d_gene: TRBD2; CDR3nt: TGCAGTGCTGAAGTGGTCGGGACTAGCGGCGAGCAGTACTTC; CDR3aa: CSAEVVGTSGEQYF
v_gene: TRBV5-5; j_gene: TRBJ1-6; abundance: NA; d_gene: NA; CDR3nt: TGTGCCAGCAGCTTGACGCCGCACAATTCACCCCTCCACTTT; CDR3aa: CASSLTPHNSPLHF
v_gene: TRBV10-3; j_gene: TRBJ2-5; abundance: NA; d_gene: NA; CDR3nt: TGTGCCATCAGTGAGTCGAATGGCAGGGAAGAGACCCAGTACTTC; CDR3aa: CAISESNGREETQYF
v_gene: TRBV11-2; j_gene: TRBJ2-1; abundance: NA; d_gene: TRBD2; CDR3nt: TGTGCCAGCAGCTTAGTAGCGGGGGGCCCCGGCTCCTACAATGAGCAGTTCTTC; CDR3aa: CASSLVAGGPGSYNEQFF
v_gene: TRBV29-1; j_gene: TRBJ2-1; abundance: NA; d_gene: TRBD2; CDR3nt: TGCAGCGTTGTGGAGCGGGGGGGGTACAATGAGCAGTTCTTC; CDR3aa: CSVVERGGYNEQFF
v_gene: TRBV4-3; j_gene: TRBJ1-2; abundance: few; d_gene: NA; CDR3nt: TGCGCCAGCAGCCAAGATCAAAAGATCCTCTATGGCTACACCTTC; CDR3aa: CASSQDQKILYGYTF
v_gene: TRBV9; j_gene: TRBJ2-5; abundance: few; d_gene: NA; CDR3nt: TGTGCCAGCAGCGCTGGGACGCCGAACCAAGAGACCCAGTACTTC; CDR3aa: CASSAGTPNQETQYF
v_gene: TRBV7-2; j_gene: TRBJ2-1; abundance: few; d_gene: TRBD2; CDR3nt: TGTGCCAGCAGAAAACCGGGACTAGCGGACAATGAGCAGTTCTTC; CDR3aa: CASRKPGLADNEQFF
v_gene: TRBV28; j_gene: TRBJ1-1; abundance: few; d_gene: NA; CDR3nt: TGTGCCAGCAGTAAGCTGTACACTGAAGCTTTCTTT; CDR3aa: CASSKLYTEAFF
v_gene: TRBV5-1; j_gene: TRBJ2-6; abundance: NA; d_gene: TRBD1; CDR3nt: TGCGCCAGCAGCTTTCAGAACCGGGACAGGCTTCCCGGGGCCAACGTCCTGACTTTC; CDR3aa: CASSFQNRDRLPGANVLTF
v_gene: TRBV5-1; j_gene: TRBJ2-2; abundance: many; d_gene: NA; CDR3nt: TGCGCCAGCAGCTTGGCGGTGACAGGGAACACCGGGGAGCTGTTTTTT; CDR3aa: CASSLAVTGNTGELFF
v_gene: TRBV6-1; j_gene: TRBJ1-4; abundance: NA; d_gene: NA; CDR3nt: TGTGCCAGCAGTGCGAGGGGGACAACTAATGAAAAACTGTTTTTT; CDR3aa: CASSARGTTNEKLFF
v_gene: TRBV12-3/TRBV12-4; j_gene: TRBJ2-5; abundance: NA; d_gene: NA; CDR3nt: TGTGCCAGCAGCTCTGGCCAGGGGACATGGGAGACCCAGTACTTC; CDR3aa: CASSSGQGTWETQYF
v_gene: TRBV12-3/TRBV12-4; j_gene: TRBJ2-3; abundance: many; d_gene: TRBD2; CDR3nt: TGCGCCAGCAGCTTTAGCGGGGGGGCCGATACGCAGTATTTT; CDR3aa: CASSFSGGADTQYF
v_gene: TRBV6-2/TRBV6-3; j_gene: TRBJ2-5; abundance: NA; d_gene: NA; CDR3nt: TGTGCCAGCAGTTACTCTGGGCGGACTAAAAAAGAGACCCAGTACTTC; CDR3aa: CASSYSGRTKKETQYF
v_gene: TRBV7-6; j_gene: TRBJ2-1; abundance: NA; d_gene: NA; CDR3nt: TGTGCCAGCAGCTTTACCGATAGCCCGTCCCATGAGCAGTTCTTC; CDR3aa: CASSFTDSPSHEQFF
v_gene: TRBV28; j_gene: TRBJ1-6; abundance: NA; d_gene: TRBD1; CDR3nt: TGTGCCAGCAGGCCGGGACAGGTGAATTCACCCCTCCACTTT; CDR3aa: CASRPGQVNSPLHF